Listed here are 30 T cell receptor beta chains from one sample, sequenced in a study of Graves' ophthalmopathy and Graves' hyperthyroidism. Investigators amplified TCR beta CDR3 regions from RNA transcripts. Following a first-round RT-PCR that used HTBI primers, a second-round multiplex PCR was carried out. TCRdb used MiXCR to reprocess the multiplex PCR reads, holding one entry per CDR3 protein. The data show around 1.1 million distinct CDR3 sequences, with less than 45% seen just once and 11% held by the top ten. The sequencing sample was made of peripheral blood or thyroid tissue (not recorded which). These receptors all stem from an adult man with Graves' hyperthyroidism.

This rearrangement joins TRBV25-1 to TRBJ2-7, with 11 positions matching TRBD2. Germline V gives CDR1 MGHDK, CDR2 SYGVNS. Trimming cost V 6 bases and J 0 bases; bases outside gene matches: 7. This CDR3 has 16 residues. CDR3: CASSSRLAGSSYEQYF. In DNA, the CDR3 is TGTGCCAGCAGCTCAAGACTAGCGGGAAGCTCCTACGAGCAGTACTTC.

This chain links TRBV12-3 or TRBV12-4 with TRBJ2-2, with 8 bases that match TRBD1. V shed 11 bases and J 6 bases; nucleotides not matched to a gene: 14. This CDR3 contains 15 residues. The CDR3 region has the DNA TGTGCCGCGAAACTTCGAGGACAGGGTCCCGGGGAGCTGTTTTTT. This translates into CAAKLRGQGPGELFF.

The table lists this clonotype with many counts. The V and J genes are TRBV24-1 and TRBJ2-3; D unresolved. Trimming removed 0 bases at V and 2 bases at J, with 14 bases between. The length of the CDR3 is 17 residues. Germline V gives CDR1 KGHDR, CDR2 SFDVKD. The CDR3 is CATSDLLSPTSTDTQYF. The CDR3 DNA reads TGTGCCACCAGTGATTTGCTATCTCCTACATCCACAGATACGCAGTATTTT.

Ten or more counts support this clonotype. The rearrangement joins TRBV14 to TRBJ1-6, with D uncertain. Trimming removed 1 base at V and 10 bases at J, with 5 bases between. CDR1 is SGHDN, CDR2 FVKESK, per germline. The CDR3 length is 12 residues. For the CDR3, the DNA is TGTGCCAGCAGCCAAGGACCGTCACCCCTCCACTTT. As protein: CASSQGPSPLHF.

There are many counts of this clonotype. V and J are TRBV10-3 and TRBJ1-6, with D unclear. CDR3 length: 15 residues. Trimming pared 5 bases from V and 8 bases from J, leaving 16 bases between. Germline V lookup: CDR1 ENHRY, CDR2 SYGVKD. The CDR3 region has the DNA TGTGCCATCAGTCGGGTTTTAAGTACCGATTCACCCCTCCACTTT. Protein: CAISRVLSTDSPLHF.

This clonotype has ten or more counts. This rearrangement joins TRBV12-3 or TRBV12-4 to TRBJ1-1; no clear D gene. The CDR3 covers 11 residues. The germline V and J ends were trimmed by 0 bases and 11 bases, with 7 bases remaining between them. The CDR3 protein is CASSLAAQAFF. DNA of the CDR3: TGTGCCAGCAGTTTAGCGGCCCAGGCTTTCTTT.

Comments on this clonotype: Since a much larger clone is just one base distant, this may be a read error. J is TRBJ2-5 and V is TRBV14; D gene uncertain. The CDR3 consists of 15 residues. Germline V gene sequence: CDR1 SGHDN, CDR2 FVKESK. The CDR3 region has the DNA TGTGCCAGCAGCCGACGAACCCAGGTCCAAGAGACCCAGCACTTC. Translating it yields CASSRRTQVQETQHF.

Ten or more counts support this clonotype. V gene TRBV2 combines with J gene TRBJ2-7, with D perhaps TRBD2 (5 bases). With 6 bases removed from V and 7 bases from J, the gap between germline ends came to 16 bases. This CDR3 has 13 amino acids. Germline V gene data show CDR1 as SNHLY and CDR2 as FYNNEI. The CDR3 DNA reads as TGTGCCAGCAGCCCTGAGGGCCCCGGGGAGCAGTACTTC. Protein product: CASSPEGPGEQYF.

There are many counts of this clonotype. The chain combines TRBV12-3 or TRBV12-4 with TRBJ1-6, with no clear D. The CDR3 runs 14 residues. V was pared by 5 bases and J by 9 bases, with 14 bases between. In DNA form, the CDR3 reads TGTGCCAGCAGTAGCTCAGCTATGGGTTCACCCCTCCACTTT. It is translated as CASSSSAMGSPLHF.

The sample holds a few counts of this clonotype. This chain links TRBV25-1 with TRBJ1-4; D might be TRBD1 (5 bases). Between the trimmed V and J ends, which lost 3 bases and 5 bases, there was a span of 22 bases. CDR3 length: 18 residues. Germline CDR1 reads MGHDK; CDR2 reads SYGVNS. The CDR3 is CASSETWGGGGNNEKLFF. The CDR3 DNA reads as TGTGCCAGCAGTGAGACCTGGGGGGGGGGAGGGAACAATGAAAAACTGTTTTTT. Together with reference TRBV25-1 and TRBJ1-4, the CDR3 gives the full variable domain: EADIYQTPRYLVIGTGKKITLECSQTMGHDKMYWYQQDPGMELHLIHYSYGVNSTEKGDLSSESTVSRIRTEHFPLTLESARPSHTSQYLCASSETWGGGGNNEKLFFGSGTQLSVL.

This clonotype has a count of ten or more. This chain links TRBV20-1 with TRBJ1-1; 9 bases match TRBD1. CDR1 DFQATT and CDR2 SNEGSKA come from the germline V gene (reference sequence). The CDR3 is made up of 16 amino acids. The V segment lost 6 bases and the J segment 1 base; nucleotides outside the gene matches: 12. The CDR3 region is CSAITGGGLGNTEAFF. Here the CDR3 DNA reads TGCAGTGCCATAACAGGGGGCGGATTAGGGAACACTGAAGCTTTCTTT.

This clonotype was counted many times. The chain links TRBV7-3 to TRBJ2-2; D is uncertain. Trimming pared 2 bases from V and 4 bases from J, leaving 5 bases between. CDR3 length: 13 amino acids. The germline CDR1 and CDR2 sequences are SGHTA and FQGTGA. The CDR3 sequence: CASSLSSTGELFF. The CDR3 DNA sequence: TGTGCCAGCAGCTTATCTTCCACCGGGGAGCTGTTTTTT.

The rearrangement links TRBV12-3 or TRBV12-4 to TRBJ1-1, with D tentatively TRBD1 (5 bases). The CDR3 is made up of 14 amino acids. Deletions cut 7 bases from V and 4 bases from J, with 16 bases between. The CDR3: CASNPFGGGTEAFF. DNA of the CDR3: TGTGCCAGCAACCCCTTTGGGGGGGGCACTGAAGCTTTCTTT.

This clonotype was detected only a few times. This may be a read error, as it is one base from a much larger clone. The V gene is TRBV5-1, the J gene TRBJ2-7, with D uncertain. The CDR3 totals 15 residues. Trimming pared 6 bases from V and 5 bases from J, leaving 21 bases between. The V gene's germline CDR1 is SGHRS and CDR2 YFSETQ. CDR3 amino acids: CASNILPGRRNEQYF. The CDR3 nucleotides read TGCGCCAGCAACATCCTCCCCGGCAGGCGGAACGAGCAGTACTTC.

In this sample, this clonotype turned up many times. This sequence joins TRBV29-1 and TRBJ2-7, with D possibly being TRBD1 (6 bases). Germline values: CDR1 SQVTM, CDR2 ANQGSEA. The V end lost 2 bases, the J end lost 3 bases, and 17 bases lay between the germline ends. The CDR3 spans 15 residues. The CDR3 reads CSVELEGEGVYEQYF. In DNA form, the CDR3 reads TGCAGCGTTGAATTAGAGGGAGAGGGGGTCTACGAGCAGTACTTC.

To note about this clonotype: One end of the junction does not line up with germline, which may come from a read error. The chain couples TRBV29-1 to TRBJ1-1; D gene uncertain. Germline V gene sequence: CDR1 SQVTM, CDR2 ANQGSEA. The CDR3 loop spans 13 amino acids. CDR3 region: CSVEGFTNTEASF. The CDR3 bases are TGCAGCGTTGAAGGTTTTACTAACACTGAAGCCTCCTTT.

This clonotype was observed at least ten times. The J gene is TRBJ2-7, the V gene TRBV20-1; D not resolved. The CDR3 has 13 amino acids. The germline V and J ends were trimmed by 1 base and 3 bases, with 10 bases remaining between them. CDR1 and CDR2 (germline): DFQATT, SNEGSKA (reference sequence). CDR3 region: CSARVGRNYEQYF. The CDR3 DNA reads TGCAGTGCTAGAGTAGGCAGAAACTACGAGCAGTACTTC.

V is TRBV14 and J is TRBJ1-5; D unresolved. Trimming stripped 4 bases from V and 11 bases from J, with 18 bases between. This CDR3 is 14 amino acids long. Germline V gene data show CDR1 as SGHDN and CDR2 as FVKESK. The CDR3 DNA is TGTGCCAGCAGCCGAGTAGCTATCCAAGAGACCCAGCATTTT. Translation: CASSRVAIQETQHF.

A note on this clonotype: A read error may be the cause here, since a much bigger clone is one base away. The V gene is TRBV11-2, the J gene TRBJ1-1; TRBD1 is a possible D gene (5 bases). Germline V gene sequence: CDR1 SGHAT, CDR2 FQNNGV. The CDR3 totals 14 residues. The CDR3 spells CVSSVRVLSTEAFF. For the CDR3, the DNA is TGTGTCAGCAGTGTCAGGGTCCTGAGCACTGAAGCTTTCTTT.

The chain combines TRBV4-1 with TRBJ1-4; D perhaps matches TRBD1 (5 bases). Trimming took 5 bases from V and 11 from J, leaving 12 bases between them. Per germline, CDR1 MGHRA and CDR2 YSYEKL. The CDR3 length is 12 residues. The DNA for the CDR3 is TGCGCCAGCAGCACCTATGCAGGGAAACTGTTTTTT. This codes for CASSTYAGKLFF.

This clonotype was counted ten times or more. This chain's CDR3 is CSAGPTGLYGYTF. The CDR3 nucleotides read TGCAGTGCGGGCCCGACAGGCCTCTATGGCTACACCTTC. The V and J genes are TRBV20-1 and TRBJ1-2, with a possible D match to TRBD1 (6 bases). Germline assignment: CDR1 DFQATT and CDR2 SNEGSKA (reference sequence). This CDR3 spans 13 amino acids. The germline V and J ends were trimmed by 6 bases and 4 bases, with 15 bases remaining between them.

This clonotype appeared a few times. This chain connects TRBV7-3 to TRBJ2-2; D not resolved. Trimming removed 2 bases from V and 5 bases from J, with 12 bases in between. Per the germline V gene, CDR1 is SGHTA and CDR2 is FQGTGA. The CDR3 is 15 amino acids. The CDR3 protein is CASSLEAGPTGELFF. CDR3 in DNA: TGTGCCAGCAGCTTAGAGGCAGGACCTACCGGGGAGCTGTTTTTT.

The chain has TRBV20-1 and TRBJ1-2, with 7 bases lining up with TRBD1. CDR1 is DFQATT, CDR2 SNEGSKA, per germline (reference sequence). V was clipped by 6 bases and J by 5 bases; unmatched bases: 12. This CDR3 region has 14 residues. CDR3 sequence (DNA): TGCAGTGCAGACGGGACAGTTGGACCTTATGGCTACACCTTC. Protein sequence: CSADGTVGPYGYTF.

About this clonotype itself: The junction departs from germline at one end; a sequencing error may be responsible. The chain combines TRBV15 with TRBJ2-7, with D unclear. Germline V gives CDR1 LNHNV, CDR2 YYDKDF (reference sequence). CDR3 size: 12 residues. The CDR3 sequence: CAASRDSYEQYF. The CDR3 nucleotides are TGTGCCGCCAGCAGAGACTCCTACGAGCAGTACTTC.

The table lists this clonotype with many counts. The chain employs TRBV5-1 and TRBJ1-2; no clear D gene. The CDR3 runs to 15 residues. Per germline, CDR1 SGHRS and CDR2 YFSETQ. With 0 bases removed from V and 8 bases from J, the gap between germline ends came to 17 bases. The CDR3 DNA follows: TGCGCCAGCAGCTTGGATGGTCAGTCAGCGAACGGCTACACCTTC. This codes for CASSLDGQSANGYTF.

This clonotype has a count of ten or more. The chain recombines TRBV29-1 with TRBJ1-2; 10 nucleotides line up with TRBD1. Germline V gene lookup returns CDR1 SQVTM and CDR2 ANQGSEA. V lost 8 bases to trimming and J lost 3 bases; unmatched junction nucleotides: 12. The CDR3 is 15 amino acids. The CDR3 DNA reads TGCAGCCTAAGACAGGGGGCCCGAGGGGACTATGGCTACACCTTC. Amino acid sequence: CSLRQGARGDYGYTF.

V is TRBV7-2 and J is TRBJ2-3; D is unclear. V shed 6 bases and J shed 2 bases, with 6 bases lying between them. The CDR3 totals 12 residues. CDR1 and CDR2 (germline): SGHTA, FQGNSA. CDR3 nucleotides: TGTGCCAGCAGTTCCCTCACAGATACGCAGTATTTT. This encodes CASSSLTDTQYF.

Of note for this clonotype: At one of its ends the junction is not consistent with the germline gene, which may arise from a read error. V gene TRBV29-1 combines with J gene TRBJ1-1; D not resolved. The CDR3 is 8 amino acids. Germline values: CDR1 SQVTM, CDR2 ANQGSEA. The CDR3 nucleotides are TGCAGCGTGGGCCTAGCGGGATTT. As protein: CSVGLAGF.

This clonotype was picked up many times. This chain links TRBV7-8 with TRBJ2-7; 8 bases map to TRBD1. V lost 9 bases and J lost 4; bases outside the gene matches: 11. Germline CDR1 SGHVS, CDR2 FQNEAQ. This CDR3 has 14 amino acids. The CDR3 spells CASKHDQGAYEQYF. The CDR3 DNA reads TGTGCCAGTAAACATGACCAGGGGGCGTACGAGCAGTACTTC.

This clonotype was counted at least ten times. The CDR3 loop reads CASRVGTGANVLTF. CDR3 DNA: TGTGCCAGTAGGGTAGGGACTGGGGCCAACGTCCTGACTTTC. The rearrangement links TRBV19 to TRBJ2-6; D gene uncertain. With 6 bases removed from V and 2 bases from J, the gap between germline ends came to 8 bases. Germline V gives CDR1 LNHDA, CDR2 SQIVND (reference sequence). This CDR3 comprises 14 residues.